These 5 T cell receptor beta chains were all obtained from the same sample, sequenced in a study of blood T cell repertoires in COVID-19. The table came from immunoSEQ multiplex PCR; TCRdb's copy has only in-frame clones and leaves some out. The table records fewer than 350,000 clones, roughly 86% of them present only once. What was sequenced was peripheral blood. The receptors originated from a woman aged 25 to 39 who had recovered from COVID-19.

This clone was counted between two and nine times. The CDR3, as DNA: TGTGCCAGCACCCTGGGACTAGGCCCCCAAGAGACCCAGTACTTC. Its protein product is CASTLGLGPQETQYF. The V gene is TRBV4-2, the J gene TRBJ2-5; 8 bases are shared with TRBD2. The ends lost 7 bases at V and 1 base at J; junction bases unmatched: 8. The germline CDR1 and CDR2 sequences are LGHNA and YNFKEQ. This CDR3 is built from 15 residues.

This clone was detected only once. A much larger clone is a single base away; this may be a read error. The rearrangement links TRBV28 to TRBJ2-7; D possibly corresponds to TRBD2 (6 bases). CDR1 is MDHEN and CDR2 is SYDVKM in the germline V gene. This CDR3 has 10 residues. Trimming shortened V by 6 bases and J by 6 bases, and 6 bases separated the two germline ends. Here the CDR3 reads CASSGGEQYF. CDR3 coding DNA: TGTGCCAGCAGCGGGGGCGAGCAGTACTTC.

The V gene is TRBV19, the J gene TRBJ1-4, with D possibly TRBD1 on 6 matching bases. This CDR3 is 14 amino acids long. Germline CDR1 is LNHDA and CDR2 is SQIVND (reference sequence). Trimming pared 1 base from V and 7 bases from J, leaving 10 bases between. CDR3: CASSIAQGGEKLFF. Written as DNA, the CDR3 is TGTGCCAGTAGTATAGCACAGGGCGGTGAAAAACTGTTTTTT. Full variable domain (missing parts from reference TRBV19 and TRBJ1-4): DGGITQSPKYLFRKEGQNVTLSCEQNLNHDAMYWYRQDPGQGLRLIYYSQIVNDFQKGDIAEGYSVSREKKESFPLTVTSAQKNPTAFYLCASSIAQGGEKLFFGSGTQLSVL.

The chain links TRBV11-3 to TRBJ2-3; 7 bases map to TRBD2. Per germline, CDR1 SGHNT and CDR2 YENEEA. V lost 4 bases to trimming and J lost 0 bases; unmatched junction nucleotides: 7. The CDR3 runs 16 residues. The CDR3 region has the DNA TGTGCCAGCAGCTCTAGAAGCGGGGCTAGCACAGATACGCAGTATTTT. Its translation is CASSSRSGASTDTQYF.

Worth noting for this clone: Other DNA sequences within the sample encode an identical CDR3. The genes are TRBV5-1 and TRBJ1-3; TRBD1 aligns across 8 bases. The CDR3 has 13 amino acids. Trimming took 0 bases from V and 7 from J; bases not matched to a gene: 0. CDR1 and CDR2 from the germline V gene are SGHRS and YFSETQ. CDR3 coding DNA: TGCGCCAGCAGCTTGGGACAGGGGAACACCATATATTTT. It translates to CASSLGQGNTIYF. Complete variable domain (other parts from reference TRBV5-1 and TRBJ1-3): KAGVTQTPRYLIKTRGQQVTLSCSPISGHRSVSWYQQTPGQGLQFLFEYFSETQRNKGNFPGRFSGRQFSNSRSEMNVSTLELGDSALYLCASSLGQGNTIYFGEGSWLTVV.